This T cell receptor (beta chain) was documented in a study of regulatory T cells in long-lasting Graves disease. Study-wide context: Antithyroid drugs had been taken under 3 months by newly diagnosed Graves' patients.

Study findings and constraints: TRBV28, TRBJ1-2 and TRBJ2-5 were favored in persistent disease.

J was trimmed by 0 bases and V by 5 bases; bases with no gene match: 9. CDR3 length equals 17 residues. In germline, CDR1 is SNHLY, CDR2 FYNNEI. This sample's time point: newly diagnosed GD, antithyroid drugs for less than 3 months. PBMC-extracted RNA yielded the TCR library. Of note for this clonotype: Its matching antigen is unknown.

Building the TCR beta libraries relied on iRepertoire HTBI primers, and CDR3 regions underwent Arm-PCR. From the multiplex PCR reads, TCRdb called clonotypes with MiXCR, one entry per CDR3 protein. The sample lists about 360,000 distinct CDR3 sequences, 16% occurring once. These data were also filed under a second study, of T cells in Graves' hyperthyroidism and ophthalmopathy.

The receptor comes from a young woman with Graves disease. V gene TRBV2 combines with J gene TRBJ1-1; 10 bases match TRBD1. The source material was peripheral blood mononuclear cells (PBMCs), sampled at new diagnosis, from a patient treated with antithyroid drugs. DNA of the CDR3: TGTGCCAGCAGTTTGTCCGGGACAGGGGCCATGAACACTGAAGCTTTCTTT. It yields the protein CASSLSGTGAMNTEAFF.